Detailed here is one T cell receptor (beta chain). This clonotype has only a few counts. The antigen it binds to is not known. Base qualities are not recorded, but no much larger clone differs from it by a single base. These data come from a study of blood T cells in healthy people across ages (dated by TCRdb to between 2014 and 2017). For context, the study as a whole: Template switching captured roughly one uniquely barcoded TCR beta cDNA molecule per two T cells in model experiments. Using deep sequencing normalized with unique cDNA molecular identifiers, the study measured how TCR beta repertoire diversity changes with age. The donors were divided into four age groups: young (average around 16 years), middle-aged (almost 40), aged (62) and long-lived (around 80). For two donors (one aged 18 to 29 and one aged 80 or older), the study analyzed two additional independent replicas of 1 million unique cDNA reads from the same blood draw. The investigation overall reported the following: The long-lived group showed more naive CD4+ T cells, fewer expanded clones and increased TCR diversity than the aged group, suggesting age selection. A strong correlation was found between observed TCR beta diversity and the percentage of naive T cells measured by flow cytometry. Donor CMV infection status was unknown, potentially confounding age-related changes in expanded clonotypes. Because profiling used bulk unsorted PBMCs, naive and antigen-experienced compartments could not be compared conclusively. Estimates of total diversity based on one million sequenced T cells were considered lower bounds and underestimates. As age increased, observed TCR beta diversity per million T cells dropped in a roughly linear way, and a significant reduction was already evident by age 40.

Preparation of the library involved 5' RACE. The listed sequencing device is Illumina HiSeq 2500. The second PCR ran for roughly 6 to 11 cycles and used a J-beta primer mix along with a sample-barcoded 5' primer. A template-switch 5' adaptor carrying 12 random nucleotides introduced a unique molecular identifier onto each TCR beta cDNA molecule. At least 2.5 million CDR3-containing paired-end reads were obtained from each sample. First-strand cDNA synthesis was performed from all RNA using the Mint cDNA synthesis kit, with priming by a TRBC-specific oligonucleotide. Following uracil-DNA glycosylase treatment, a first 18-cycle PCR with universal primers M1SS and BC2_uni_R was performed on all cDNA. The published analysis was carried out like this. For normalization, 1 million high-quality reads were randomly selected from each sample, with every read carrying a distinct molecular identifier. Instead of being binned into consensus sequences, reads that shared molecular identifiers were thrown out. CDR3 identification, clonotype clustering and error correction used MiTCR with a Q25 quality threshold and the strictest error-elimination algorithm. A nonparametric unseen species model with Euler transformation was used to estimate a lower bound on total TCR beta diversity. TCRdb trimmed public reads at Q25 via fastp, called clones via MiXCR and kept in-frame beta chains. Every entry covers one CDR3 protein and lists the most common genes and DNA from its rows. These V and J calls derive from TCRdb rather than the authors' analysis. The sample includes over a million distinct CDR3 sequences, with approximately 25% observed a single time. About 0.72% of the sample is in the top ten clones.

The approximately 39 donors, aged roughly 6 to 90 years, were systemically healthy Caucasian individuals from Russia. Each donor gave ten milliliters of peripheral blood, drawn into EDTA-treated Vacutainer tubes. PBMCs were isolated by Ficoll-Paque density-gradient centrifugation, with at least 7 million obtained per sample. Trizol reagent was used to extract total RNA from the PBMCs, yielding at least 6 micrograms per sample. Naive CD45RAhigh/CD27high T cell percentages were measured by flow cytometry on a PBMC aliquot from every donor. Looking up the germline V gene yields CDR1 SNHLY and CDR2 FYNNEI. The trim is 5 bases for V and 4 bases for J, with a gap of 12 bases between the germline ends. Including the terminal cysteine and phenylalanine, the CDR3 comprises 15 residues. Here the CDR3 DNA is all that survives: 45 bases in frame from base 1. These sequences were also reported in another study, on T cells of mothers and their children. The second source states: The donors were nine systemically healthy Caucasian individuals, made up of three mothers and their six children. cDNA synthesis used all of the extracted RNA, with approximately 1.4 ug of RNA in each 15 ul reaction. Sample barcodes and 2-4 random nucleotides were added via the M1S primer in the second PCR. More than 9 million TCR beta CDR3 reads were obtained from each mother, and about 3 million reads were obtained from each child. TCR recombination output is similarly shaped by thymic selection in related and unrelated pairs, with a minor effect exerted by inherited differences. Normalized repertoire overlap in related mother-child pairs was always slightly higher than in unrelated mother-child pairs, but the difference was never significant. No persistent microchimeric T cell clones were detected, at a sensitivity of roughly 99 clones per million clonotypes. The study used deep NGS to compare TCR beta repertoires of mothers and children, seeking features distinguishing related mother-child pairs from unrelated individuals. On average, the children were roughly 11 +/- 4 years old, while the mothers were about 40 +/- 4 years old. After adapter ligation with NEBNext reagents, the libraries were sequenced on Illumina HiSeq 2000 with 100+100 nt paired-end reads. To prevent cross-contamination, the mother and child libraries were prepared a month apart and were sequenced in separate runs. For each donor, somewhere between roughly 500,000 and 2,100,000 distinct TCR beta clonotypes were identified. Naive TCR beta clonotypes were estimated from low-frequency clonotypes matched to each donor's FACS-determined naive share, without sorting.

This TCR was recovered from a girl aged 2 to 9 in good health. The V and J segments used are TRBV2 and TRBJ1-6; the best D guess is TRBD1, with 6 bases matching. Source material: blood. At the DNA level, the sequence is TGTGCCAGCAGTTCGGGAACAGGGTATAATTCACCCCTCCACTTT. Its product reads: CASSSGTGYNSPLHF.